Presented here are 3 T cell receptor beta chains from one specimen sequenced in a study of beta chain features in type 1 diabetes. Every isolated RNA sample was fully reverse transcribed, so sequencing captured expressed TCRB transcripts. Some clones are missing from TCRdb's copy, which holds only in-frame ones; the method was immunoSEQ multiplex PCR. The sample includes approximately 300,000 clones, approximately 9.9% of them seen just once. The material sequenced was naive CD4+ T cells from blood. The receptors were sampled from a woman in her 30s in good health.

The rearrangement uses TRBV5-6 and TRBJ2-7, with D possibly TRBD2 on 5 matching bases. The length of the CDR3 is 16 residues. Germline lookup yields CDR1 SGHDT and CDR2 YYEEEE. V lost 2 bases and J lost 4, with 19 bases in between. The CDR3 DNA follows: TGTGCCAGCAGCTTTGGTGGGATTACTAGGCGTTACGAGCAGTACTTC. Translated, it gives CASSFGGITRRYEQYF.

A few counts support this clone. The rearrangement links TRBV5-1 to TRBJ2-1, with TRBD1 identical over 9 bases. The CDR3 length is 15 residues. The trim removed 4 bases at V and 4 bases at J, leaving 6 bases unmatched. Germline V CDR1 and CDR2: SGHRS, YFSETQ. The CDR3 bases are TGCGCCAGCAGCCCCGGGACAGGGCCTTACAATGAGCAGTTCTTC. Amino acids: CASSPGTGPYNEQFF.

The V gene is TRBV7-3, the J gene TRBJ1-2; 10 nucleotides align to TRBD1. The CDR3 covers 13 residues. Looked up from germline, CDR1 is SGHTA and CDR2 is FQGTGA. After removal of 6 bases from V and 8 bases from J, the junction contained 6 bases not matched to a gene. CDR3 sequence (DNA): TGTGCCAGCAGTCGGGACAGGGGTGAGGGCTACACCTTC. This gives the protein CASSRDRGEGYTF.